These 11 T cell receptor beta chains were sequenced from one sample in a study of cytomegalovirus exposure and HLA in healthy donors (dated by TCRdb to 2016 to 2017). Library method: the immunoSEQ multiplex PCR assay. For the multiplex PCR, a mixture combining 60 forward primers for TCR Vbeta segments and 13 reverse primers for TCR Jbeta segments was used. Drawn from immuneACCESS, this table holds only the in-frame rearrangements with V and J called that TCRdb kept. Clones are partly lost; checked studies trace under half to an unresolved V gene and leave the rest unexplained. In all, the sample holds around 86,000 clones, and around 8% of those were seen once. About 2.3% of the sample is held by the ten biggest clonotypes. The specimen was PBMCs. Receptor source: a man aged 50 or older in good health and CMV-seronegative.

This rearrangement joins TRBV7-9 to TRBJ1-3; tentative D call: TRBD1 (5 bases). The V and J ends lost 5 bases and 1 base respectively, with 6 bases between them. The CDR3 covers 13 residues. Germline CDR1 and CDR2: SEHNR and FQNEAQ (reference sequence). DNA of the CDR3: TGTGCCAGCAGCGCAGGGTCTGGAAACACCATATATTTT. This sequence encodes CASSAGSGNTIYF.

This sequence joins TRBV29-1 and TRBJ1-2; D is unclear. Germline CDR1 SQVTM, CDR2 ANQGSEA. The CDR3 has 12 amino acids. The germline V and J ends were trimmed by 4 bases and 3 bases, with 9 bases remaining between them. CDR3 amino acids: CSVGSQYYGYTF. Written as DNA, the CDR3 is TGCAGCGTTGGTTCACAGTACTATGGCTACACCTTC.

The gene calls are TRBV5-6 and TRBJ2-5; weak D call: TRBD2 (5 bases). Germline V lookup: CDR1 SGHDT, CDR2 YYEEEE. The CDR3 sequence is 16 residues long. With 4 bases removed from V and 4 bases from J, the gap between germline ends came to 20 bases. The CDR3 nucleotides read TGTGCCAGCAGCCAGAGTGGGCGTCCTGGAGGAGAGACCCAGTACTTC. The encoded protein is CASSQSGRPGGETQYF.

This clone was counted a few times. V gene TRBV6-5 combines with J gene TRBJ2-7, with D possibly being TRBD1 (7 bases). Germline V lookup: CDR1 MNHEY, CDR2 SVGAGI. Trimming left V 0 bases short and J 1 base short, with 13 bases between. This CDR3 is built from 16 residues. The CDR3 DNA is TGTGCCAGCAGTTACTCGGCGGGACAGTCTTCCTACGAGCAGTACTTC. Encoded protein: CASSYSAGQSSYEQYF.

This clone was seen a few times. The J gene is TRBJ1-2, the V gene TRBV5-4; TRBD1 might be the D (5 bases). In germline, CDR1 is SGHNT, CDR2 YYREEE (reference sequence). This CDR3 spans 16 amino acids. Trimming stripped 0 bases from V and 1 base from J, with 13 bases between. Here the CDR3 reads CASSLAGSQGNYGYTF. In DNA, the CDR3 is TGTGCCAGCAGCTTGGCCGGAAGCCAGGGTAACTATGGCTACACCTTC.

The chain has TRBV4-3 and TRBJ2-4; tentatively, D is TRBD1 (6 bases). This CDR3 has 18 amino acids. The germline V gene has CDR1 LGHNA and CDR2 YSLEER. The V gene lost 3 bases and the J gene lost 1 base, with 19 bases spanning the gap. As DNA, the CDR3 is TGCGCCAGCAGCCAGGGGATCCAGGGGAATAGGGCCAAAAACATTCAGTACTTC. Residues: CASSQGIQGNRAKNIQYF.

In its sample, this clone was seen a few times. The V and J genes are TRBV5-6 and TRBJ1-6; D uncertain. This CDR3 comprises 15 residues. Germline V lookup: CDR1 SGHDT, CDR2 YYEEEE. Trimming pared 2 bases from V and 10 bases from J, leaving 16 bases between. The DNA of the CDR3 is TGTGCCAGCAGCTTATATTCGGGGTCTGGCTCACCCCTCCACTTT. Protein: CASSLYSGSGSPLHF.

This clone was counted between two and nine times. This CDR3 is CASRNSGGSGYTF. CDR3 DNA sequence: TGTGCCAGCAGGAACTCAGGGGGCTCTGGCTACACCTTC. The chain has TRBV27 and TRBJ1-2; TRBD1 matches 8 bases. Germline CDR1 MNHEY, CDR2 SMNVEV (reference sequence). V lost 6 bases, J lost 7 bases, and 7 bases stayed unmatched. The CDR3 extends over 13 amino acids.

This clone was found a few times. The chain links TRBV15 to TRBJ2-3; 9 positions match TRBD1. The trim removed 7 bases at V and 2 bases at J, leaving 7 bases unmatched. The CDR3 loop spans 15 amino acids. CDR1 is LNHNV and CDR2 is YYDKDF in the germline V gene (reference sequence). CDR3 DNA: TGTGCCACCATCCAGGACAGGGGATACACAGATACGCAGTATTTT. It translates to CATIQDRGYTDTQYF.

This chain links TRBV7-2 with TRBJ1-5; D unresolved. Per germline, CDR1 SGHTA and CDR2 FQGNSA. Trimming left V 4 bases short and J 3 bases short, with 13 bases between. The CDR3 is 15 residues long. This CDR3 is CASSWRPLNNQPQHF. The CDR3 region has the DNA TGTGCCAGCAGCTGGAGACCGTTGAACAATCAGCCCCAGCATTTT.

This chain connects TRBV5-1 to TRBJ2-5, with D perhaps TRBD1 (6 bases). The DNA end lines up better with TRBJ2-7; the J call may be wrong. The germline gives CDR1 SGHRS, CDR2 YFSETQ. The CDR3 extends over 13 amino acids. The CDR3 DNA is TGCGCCAGCAGCTTGGAGGGGGCCTACGAGCAGTACTTC. Its translation: CASSLEGAYEQYF.